The 8 T cell receptor gamma chains below were found in one sample sequenced in a study of intestinal T cells in coeliac disease (dated by TCRdb to about 2020). For each case, genomic DNA was isolated from ten 5-um FFPE scrolls with the QIAamp DNA FFPE tissue kit. Libraries were made using multiplex PCR. The listed sequencing device is Ion Torrent PGM. The LymphoTrack kit, which has primers carrying Illumina adapters, was used to amplify TRG repertoires from roughly 220 ng of biopsy DNA. With CATT, TCRdb called clones again from the public reads; duplicate DNA rows were later joined. Across this sample there are over a thousand gamma-chain clones, with roughly 58% seen only once. Roughly an eighth of the sample rests with the top ten. Sequencing used a duodenal biopsy. These receptors were taken from a human donor with celiac disease.

CDR3 nucleotide sequence: TGTGCCACCTGGGGATTGGGGTTCAAGATATTT. This gives the protein CATWGLGFKIF. The chain uses TRGV8 and TRGJP1. CDR1 VENAVY and CDR2 YDSYNSRV come from the germline V gene. There are 11 residues in the CDR3. The V gene end was trimmed by 5 bases and the J gene end by 12 bases; junction bases not matched to a gene: 6.

The gene calls are TRGV4 and TRGJ1 or TRGJ2. CDR3 length: 12 amino acids. Germline CDR1 and CDR2: EGSTGY and YDSYTSSV. After removal of 6 bases from V and 7 bases from J, the junction contained 9 bases not matched to a gene. The CDR3 region is CATWCHLYKKLF. The CDR3 DNA sequence: TGTGCCACCTGGTGCCATTTATATAAGAAACTCTTT.

This clone has just a few counts. The chain uses TRGV11 and TRGJP2. TRGV11 is sorted into the ORF group, with uncertain function. The CDR3 sequence is 16 residues long. V trimming: 12 bases; J trimming: 0 bases; junction bases outside the gene matches: 13. The DNA for the CDR3 is TGTGCCTGCCTGGATTGGAAAAATAGTAGTGATTGGATCAAGACGTTT. It encodes CACLDWKNSSDWIKTF.

This clone was found once. The rearrangement links TRGV9 to TRGJ1 or TRGJ2. Germline CDR1 and CDR2: GITISATS and ISYDGTV (reference sequence). Trimming took 5 bases from V and 7 from J; bases not matched to a gene: 11. CDR3 size: 13 residues. CDR3 nucleotide sequence: TGTGCCTTGTGGGGAGGTGCAGGATATAAGAAACTCTTT. Protein product: CALWGGAGYKKLF.

The CDR3 loop reads CATGWTGYYKKLF. CDR3 nucleotides: TGTGCGACTGGATGGACCGGTTATTATAAGAAACTCTTT. This chain links TRGV4 with TRGJ1 or TRGJ2. Germline V lookup: CDR1 EGSTGY, CDR2 YDSYTSSV. The CDR3 length is 13 residues.

The CDR3 sequence is CATLGQIKPPNYYKKLF. DNA of the CDR3: TGTGCCACCTTGGGACAGATAAAGCCCCCAAATTATTATAAGAAACTCTTT. The V and J genes are TRGV3 and TRGJ1 or TRGJ2. V shed 8 bases and J 1 base; nucleotides not matched to a gene: 20. CDR1 is VTNTFY, CDR2 YDVSTARD, per germline (reference sequence). This CDR3 has 17 amino acids.

About this clone itself: TCRdb's protein for this DNA is that of a much larger clone and differs from the translation at residue 10, likely a read error; the protein shown is the DNA translation. The genes are TRGV11 and TRGJP2. TRGV11 is sorted into the ORF group, with uncertain function. The length of the CDR3 is 14 residues. This CDR3 reads CACWTLRSDRIKTF. The CDR3 bases are TGTGCCTGCTGGACTCTTCGTAGTGATCGGATCAAGACGTTT.

The CDR3 sequence is CAAWAFRGGSSDWIKTF. CDR3 nucleotide sequence: TGTGCTGCGTGGGCCTTTAGGGGGGGTAGTAGTGATTGGATCAAGACGTTT. The V gene is TRGV10, the J gene TRGJP2. TRGV10 is reported as an ORF; its role is uncertain. Trimming at V came to 8 bases and at J to 1 base, leaving 14 bases not matched to a gene. The CDR3 is 17 amino acids.